This T cell receptor (beta chain) stems from a study of shared clonotypes between healthy human individuals. Measured with immunoSEQ multiplex PCR; TCRdb has only the in-frame clones, and not every one. The data show 1,500,000 or so clones, around 98.5% seen once. The V gene lost 1 base and the J gene lost 6 bases, with 12 bases spanning the gap. CDR1 SGHVS and CDR2 FQNEAQ come from the germline V gene. The CDR3 has 14 residues. The sequenced sample consisted of naive CD4+ T cells sorted from blood. As to subset: CD45RA+ positively selected. The sequence derives from a man aged 25 to 45 in good health. The genes are TRBV7-8 and TRBJ1-1, with D possibly matching TRBD1 (6 bases). This CDR3 reads CASSLDSWTAEAFF. The CDR3 bases are TGTGCCAGCAGCTTAGATTCCTGGACAGCTGAAGCTTTCTTT.